This T cell receptor (beta chain) was documented in a study of shared clonotypes between healthy human individuals. Study at large: Every donor yielded three CD4 naive, three CD4 memory, two CD8 naive and one CD8 memory plate.

TCRdb's table, derived via immunoSEQ multiplex PCR, lists solely in-frame clones and lacks some. The repertoire holds approximately 2,000,000 clones, about 93% seen once, with under 2% in the top ten. Study findings and constraints: Sequencing depth was predicted to influence how clonotypes are shared among donors. Against clonotypes common to all four donors, non-shared ones had lower generation probabilities.

The V end was cut by 5 bases, the J end by 7 bases, with 20 bases between. This CDR3 is built from 15 residues. CDR1 is SEHNR, CDR2 FQNEAQ, per germline (reference sequence). Comments on this clone: Its target is not known.

Naive CD8 cells lacked CD45RO, underwent positive selection for CCR7 and left out terminally differentiated effector memory CD45RA+ cells. The sequenced sample consisted of naive CD8+ T cells from PBMCs. This TCR was sampled from a young man in good health. Some clones in this sample may be carry-over from other donors' samples. The rearrangement joins TRBV7-9 to TRBJ1-1; D is uncertain. CDR3 residues: CASSPPGRAGNEAFF. DNA of the CDR3: TGTGCCAGCAGCCCCCCGGGGAGGGCTGGCAATGAAGCTTTCTTT.